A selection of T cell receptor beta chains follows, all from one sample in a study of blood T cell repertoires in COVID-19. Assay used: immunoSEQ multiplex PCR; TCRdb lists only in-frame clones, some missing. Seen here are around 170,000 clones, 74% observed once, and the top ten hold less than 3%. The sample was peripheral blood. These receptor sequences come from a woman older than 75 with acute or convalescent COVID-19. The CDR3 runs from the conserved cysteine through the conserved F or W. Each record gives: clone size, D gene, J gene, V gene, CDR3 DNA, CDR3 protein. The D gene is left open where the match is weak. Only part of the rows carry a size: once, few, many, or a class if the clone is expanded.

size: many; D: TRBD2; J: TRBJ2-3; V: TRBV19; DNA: TGTGCCAGTAGTATGGGAGGGACTACTAGCACAGATACGCAGTATTTT; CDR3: CASSMGGTTSTDTQYF
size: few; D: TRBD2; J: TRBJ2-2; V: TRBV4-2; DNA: TGTGCCAGCAGCCAAGATTCACTAGCGGGAGTCACCGGGGAGCTGTTTTTT; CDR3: CASSQDSLAGVTGELFF
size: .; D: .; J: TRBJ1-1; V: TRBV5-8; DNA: TGTGCCAGCAGCTTGAGGGGTGTCACTGAAGCTTTCTTT; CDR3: CASSLRGVTEAFF
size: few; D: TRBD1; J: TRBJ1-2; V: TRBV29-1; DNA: TGCAGCGTTCTAGACACAGGGGGTGAAGGCTACACCTTC; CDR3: CSVLDTGGEGYTF
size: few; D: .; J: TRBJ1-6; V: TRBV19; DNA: TGTGCCAGTAGTCCCTGGCAGGCCGCGAATGAAGGTCGTAATTCACCCCTCCACTTT; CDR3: CASSPWQAANEGRNSPLHF
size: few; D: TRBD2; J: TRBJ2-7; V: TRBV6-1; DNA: TGTGCCAGCAGTGATAGTTTGAGGGTAGGACTAGCGGGAGCCACCTACGAGCAGTACTTC; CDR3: CASSDSLRVGLAGATYEQYF
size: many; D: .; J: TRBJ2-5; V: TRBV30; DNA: TGTGCCTGGAGTGTGGGAGGGACAAGGGGGCAAGAGACCCAGTACTTC; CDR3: CAWSVGGTRGQETQYF
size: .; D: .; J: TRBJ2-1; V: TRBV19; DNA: TGTGCCAGTAGTCTCCAGGCAGGCAATGAGCAGTTCTTC; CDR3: CASSLQAGNEQFF
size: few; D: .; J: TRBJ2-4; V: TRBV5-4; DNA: TGTGCCAGCATCGACAGGGAGGTCAACATTCAGTACTTC; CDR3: CASIDREVNIQYF
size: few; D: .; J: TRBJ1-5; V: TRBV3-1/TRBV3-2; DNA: TGTGCCAGCAGCCAAGATTCGCGAAATCAGCCCCAGCATTTT; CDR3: CASSQDSRNQPQHF
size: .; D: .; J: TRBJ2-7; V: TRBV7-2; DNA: TGTGCCAGCAGCTTAGCGCTTTCGGGGGTGGTGAGCAGACACTACGAGCAGTACTTC; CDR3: CASSLALSGVVSRHYEQYF
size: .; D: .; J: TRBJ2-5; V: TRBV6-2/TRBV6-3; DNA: TGTGCCAGCAGTTATGGGAGACTAGAGACCCAGTACTTC; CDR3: CASSYGRLETQYF
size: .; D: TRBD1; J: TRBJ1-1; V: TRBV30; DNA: TGTGCCTGGAGTGTACGTGGCGGGACAGTGAACACTGAAGCTTTCTTT; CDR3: CAWSVRGGTVNTEAFF
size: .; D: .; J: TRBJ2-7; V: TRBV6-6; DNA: TGTGCCAGCAGTTACTCGGAGGGCCCGCCGGGGTACTTC; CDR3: CASSYSEGPPGYF
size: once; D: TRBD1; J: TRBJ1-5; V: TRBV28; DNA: TGTGCCAGCAGTTTCCGGGACAGGGGTCATCAGCCCCAGCATTTT; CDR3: CASSFRDRGHQPQHF
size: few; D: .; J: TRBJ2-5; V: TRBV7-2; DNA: TGTGCCAGCAGACAAGCGGGAGAGACCCAGTACTTC; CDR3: CASRQAGETQYF
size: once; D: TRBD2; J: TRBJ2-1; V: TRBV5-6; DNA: TGTGCCAGCAGCTCGTCCCCGGGACTAGCGGCGACCTACAATGAGCAGTTCTTC; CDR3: CASSSSPGLAATYNEQFF
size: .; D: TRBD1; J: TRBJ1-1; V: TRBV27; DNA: TGTGCCAGCGGAGCTTGGACAGGGACCACTGAAGCTTTCTTT; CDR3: CASGAWTGTTEAFF
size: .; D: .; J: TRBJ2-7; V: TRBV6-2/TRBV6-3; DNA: TGTGCCAGCAGTCGGGTGGCAGGGGACTCCTACGAGCAGTACTTC; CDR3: CASSRVAGDSYEQYF
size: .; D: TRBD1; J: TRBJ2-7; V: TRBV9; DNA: TGTGCCAGCAGCGTAGGACAGGGTGGAACCTACGAGCAGTACTTC; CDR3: CASSVGQGGTYEQYF
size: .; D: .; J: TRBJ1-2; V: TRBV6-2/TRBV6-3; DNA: TGTGCCAGCAGTCCAGGGGTCGGCTATGGCTACACCTTC; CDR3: CASSPGVGYGYTF
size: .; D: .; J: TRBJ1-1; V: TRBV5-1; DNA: TGCGCCAGCAGCTTGCAGGATCTGGTGAACACTGAAGCTTTCTTT; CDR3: CASSLQDLVNTEAFF
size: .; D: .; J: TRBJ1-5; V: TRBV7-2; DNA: TGTGCCAGCAGCTCAGGGGTTCCGGGAAATCAGCCCCAGCATTTT; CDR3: CASSSGVPGNQPQHF
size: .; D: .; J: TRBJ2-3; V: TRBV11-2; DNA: TGTGCCAGCAGCTTGGGCATGGGGGCTGTAGATACGCAGTATTTT; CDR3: CASSLGMGAVDTQYF
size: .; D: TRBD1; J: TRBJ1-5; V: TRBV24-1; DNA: TGTGCCACCAGTGGACAGGGCGATCAGCCCCAGCATTTT; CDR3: CATSGQGDQPQHF
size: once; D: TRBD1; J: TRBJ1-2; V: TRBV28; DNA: TGTGCCAGCAGTTTAAGGCTACAGGGGGTTCCTATTAACTATGGCTACACCTTC; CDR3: CASSLRLQGVPINYGYTF
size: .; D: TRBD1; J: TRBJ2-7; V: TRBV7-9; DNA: TGTGCCAGCAGCCGGGACAGTTACACCTACGAGCAGTACTTC; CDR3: CASSRDSYTYEQYF
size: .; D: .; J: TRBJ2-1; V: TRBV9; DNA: TGTGCCAGCAGCTCCCCCCAGGTTAGCGCCTACAATGAGCAGTTCTTC; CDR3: CASSSPQVSAYNEQFF
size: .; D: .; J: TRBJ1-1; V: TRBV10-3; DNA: TGTGCCATCAAGGGAACCGCCGGAGGTACTGAAGCTTTCTTT; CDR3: CAIKGTAGGTEAFF
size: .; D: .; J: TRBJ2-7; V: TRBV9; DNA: TGTGCCAGCAGCGTTTCGGTTAGCTCCTACGAGCAGTACTTC; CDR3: CASSVSVSSYEQYF
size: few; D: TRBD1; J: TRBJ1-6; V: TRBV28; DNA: TGTGCCAGCAGGCCGGGACAGTTAAATTCACCCCTCCACTTT; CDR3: CASRPGQLNSPLHF
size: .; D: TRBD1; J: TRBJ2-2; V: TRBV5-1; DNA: TGCGCCAGCAGCGTAAGACAGGGGGCCGGCACCGGGGAGCTGTTTTTT; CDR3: CASSVRQGAGTGELFF
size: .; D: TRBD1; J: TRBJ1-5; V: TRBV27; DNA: TGTGCCAGCAGTCACGGACAGGGAGTAGGGTCCCAGCATTTT; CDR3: CASSHGQGVGSQHF
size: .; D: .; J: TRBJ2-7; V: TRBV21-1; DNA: TGTGCCAGCAGCAAATATTACCTAGCGTCGGTGGCTGGCGAGCAGTACTTC; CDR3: CASSKYYLASVAGEQYF
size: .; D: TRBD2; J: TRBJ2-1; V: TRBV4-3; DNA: TGCGCCAGCAGCCAAACCCACGCGGGAGGGCAGAAGTTCTTC; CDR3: CASSQTHAGGQKFF
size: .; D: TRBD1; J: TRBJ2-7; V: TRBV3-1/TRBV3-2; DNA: TGTGCCAGCAGCCAAGGACCGGGACAGGGGGCTTGGGAGCAGTACTTC; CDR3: CASSQGPGQGAWEQYF
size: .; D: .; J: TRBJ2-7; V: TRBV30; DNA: TGTGCCTGGAGTGTAAACAGTGACCTCTACGAGCAGTACTTC; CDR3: CAWSVNSDLYEQYF
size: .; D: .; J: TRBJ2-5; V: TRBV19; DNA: TGTGCCAGTAGTATAGATCACTCTCAAGGGAGAGAGACCCAGTACTTC; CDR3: CASSIDHSQGRETQYF
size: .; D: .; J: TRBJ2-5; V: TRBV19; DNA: TGTGCCAGTAGTATCCTTAGCCAAGAGACCCAGTACTTC; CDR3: CASSILSQETQYF
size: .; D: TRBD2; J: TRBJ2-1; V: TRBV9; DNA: TGTGCCAGCAGCGGATCCGGGACTAACTCCCACAGTGAGCAGTTCTTC; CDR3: CASSGSGTNSHSEQFF
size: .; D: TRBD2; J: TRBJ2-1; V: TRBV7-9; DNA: TGTGCCAGCAGCTCCTCTAGCGGGAGCTGGAATGAGCAGTTCTTC; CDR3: CASSSSSGSWNEQFF
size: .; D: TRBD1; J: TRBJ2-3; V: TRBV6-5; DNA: TGTGGGTCGGGACAGGGTTACACAGATACGCAGTATTTT; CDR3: CGSGQGYTDTQYF
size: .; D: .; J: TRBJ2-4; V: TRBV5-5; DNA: TGTGCCAGCACCCTTACAGGGAAAAACATTCAGTACTTC; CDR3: CASTLTGKNIQYF
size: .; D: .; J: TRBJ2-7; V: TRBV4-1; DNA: TGCGCCAGCAGCCAAGCACGGACAACTTCCTACGAGCAGTACTTC; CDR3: CASSQARTTSYEQYF
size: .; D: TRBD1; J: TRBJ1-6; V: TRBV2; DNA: TGTGCCAGCAGAGAGGGACAGGGGTATAATTCACCCCTCCACTTT; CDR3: CASREGQGYNSPLHF
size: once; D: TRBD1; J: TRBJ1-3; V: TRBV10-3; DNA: TGTGCCACCCTCAGGGACAGGGGGGCTGGAAACACCATATATTTT; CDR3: CATLRDRGAGNTIYF
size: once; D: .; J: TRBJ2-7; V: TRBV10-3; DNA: TGTGCCATCAGTGAGTCGAGGGTCGAGCAGTACTTC; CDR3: CAISESRVEQYF
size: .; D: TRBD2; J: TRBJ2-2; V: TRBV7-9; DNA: TGTGCCAGCAGCTTAGCGGCCGCTAGCGGAGGGAACACCGGGGAGCTGTTTTTT; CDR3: CASSLAAASGGNTGELFF
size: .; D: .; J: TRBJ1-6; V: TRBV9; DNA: TGTGCCAGCAGCGTAGACCACTCGGATTCACCCCTCCACTTT; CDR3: CASSVDHSDSPLHF
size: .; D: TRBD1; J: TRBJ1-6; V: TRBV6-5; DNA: TGTGCCAGCAGAAGAAAAGCAGGGGGAAATTCACCCCTCCACTTT; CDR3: CASRRKAGGNSPLHF
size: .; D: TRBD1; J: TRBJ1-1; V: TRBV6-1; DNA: TGTGCCAGCAGTGAAGCGTCGGGACAGGCGGCTTTCTTT; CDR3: CASSEASGQAAFF
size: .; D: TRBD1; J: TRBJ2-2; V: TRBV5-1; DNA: TGCGCCAGCAGAGGGACAGGGGGCCCCGGGGAGCTGTTTTTT; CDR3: CASRGTGGPGELFF
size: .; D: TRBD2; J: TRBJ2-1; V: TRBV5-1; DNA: TGCGCCAGCAGCGTCCTACTAGCGGGAGGGGACAATGAGCAGTTCTTC; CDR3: CASSVLLAGGDNEQFF
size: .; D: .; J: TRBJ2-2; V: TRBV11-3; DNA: TGTGCCAGCTTGGGGAGGGACAGGTGCGCGAACACCGGGGAGCTGTTTTTT; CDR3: CASLGRDRCANTGELFF
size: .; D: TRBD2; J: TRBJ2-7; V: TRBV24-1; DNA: TGTGCCACCAGTGAGGGACTAGCGGCCTCCTACGAGCAGTACTTC; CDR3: CATSEGLAASYEQYF
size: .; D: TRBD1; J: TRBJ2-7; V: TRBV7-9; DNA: TGTGCCAGCAGCACCCCGGGACAGGCTACCTACGAGCAGTACTTC; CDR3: CASSTPGQATYEQYF
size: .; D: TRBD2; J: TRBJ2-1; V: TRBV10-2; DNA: TGCGCCAGCAGGCTAGCGGGAGTCAATGAGCAGTTCTTC; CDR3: CASRLAGVNEQFF
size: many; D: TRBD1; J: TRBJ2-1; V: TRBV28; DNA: TGTGCCAGCAGCCGGGGGACAGGAGGTCGGGATGAGCAGTTCTTC; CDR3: CASSRGTGGRDEQFF
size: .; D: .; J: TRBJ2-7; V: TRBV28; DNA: TGTGCCAGCCGACTACTGGGCTACGAGCAGTACTTC; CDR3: CASRLLGYEQYF